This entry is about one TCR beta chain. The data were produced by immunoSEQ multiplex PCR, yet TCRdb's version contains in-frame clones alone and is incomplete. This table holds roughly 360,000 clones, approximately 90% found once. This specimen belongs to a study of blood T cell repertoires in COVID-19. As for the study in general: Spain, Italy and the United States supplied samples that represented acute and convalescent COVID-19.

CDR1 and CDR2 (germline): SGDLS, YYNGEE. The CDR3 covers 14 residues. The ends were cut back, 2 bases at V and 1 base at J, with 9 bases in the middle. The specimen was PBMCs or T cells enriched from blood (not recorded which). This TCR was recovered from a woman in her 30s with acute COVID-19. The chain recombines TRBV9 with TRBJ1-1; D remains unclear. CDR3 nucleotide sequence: TGTGCCAGCAGCGTCCTAGGTTCGAACACTGAAGCTTTCTTT. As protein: CASSVLGSNTEAFF.